A single sample gave rise to the 13 T cell receptor beta chains below, sequenced in a study of CD8 T cells in ankylosing spondylitis. Via MiXCR, TCRdb re-called the 5' RACE reads, giving one row per CDR3 protein. This table holds 150,000 to 200,000 distinct CDR3 sequences, approximately 12% found once. Sample: blood, either unsorted or a sorted T cell fraction (not recorded which). Source of these receptors: a female donor with ankylosing spondylitis or in good health (not recorded which).

This clonotype showed up just a few times. V usage is TRBV9 and J usage is TRBJ2-3; D remains ambiguous. This CDR3 has 17 amino acids. V dropped 0 bases and J dropped 0 bases, with 14 bases sitting between them. CDR1 is SGDLS, CDR2 YYNGEE, per germline. The CDR3 nucleotides are TGTGCCAGCAGCGTAGGGGATCCTTGGCGAAGCACAGATACGCAGTATTTT. Translated, it gives CASSVGDPWRSTDTQYF.

This clonotype appeared many times. The genes are TRBV4-3 and TRBJ1-4; D remains ambiguous. Germline V lookup: CDR1 LGHNA, CDR2 YSLEER. V gave up 0 bases and J gave up 4 bases, with 9 bases separating them. The CDR3 totals 15 residues. In DNA form, the CDR3 reads TGCGCCAGCAGCCAAGAAGTTACAGATAATGAAAAACTGTTTTTT. Its protein is CASSQEVTDNEKLFF.

This clonotype has just a few counts. J is TRBJ2-7 and V is TRBV27, with D possibly matching TRBD2 (5 bases). V lost 6 bases to trimming and J lost 7 bases, with 13 bases between them. The CDR3 loop spans 12 amino acids. Germline CDR1 MNHEY, CDR2 SMNVEV (reference sequence). The CDR3 nucleotides are TGTGCCAGCAGCCCACGGTCGGGGGAGCAGTACTTC. Its translation is CASSPRSGEQYF.

The chain employs TRBV6-4 and TRBJ2-3, with D possibly being TRBD2 (5 bases). Germline V gene data show CDR1 as MRHNA and CDR2 as SNTAGT. V gave up 4 bases and J gave up 0 bases, with 11 bases separating them. The CDR3 is 15 amino acids. The CDR3 spells CASSGSGTSTDTQYF. CDR3 bases: TGTGCCAGCAGTGGAAGCGGTACTAGCACAGATACGCAGTATTTT.

The gene calls are TRBV19 and TRBJ2-1; 13 nucleotides line up with TRBD2. Trimming cost V 4 bases and J 0 bases; bases outside gene matches: 0. The germline V gene has CDR1 LNHDA and CDR2 SQIVND (reference sequence). The CDR3 has 16 amino acids. CDR3 in DNA: TGTGCCAGTAGTAGACTAGCGGGGGGCTCCTACAATGAGCAGTTCTTC. Its protein is CASSRLAGGSYNEQFF.

Comments on this clonotype: At one end, the junction sequence differs from germline, possibly due to a read error. The chain combines TRBV20-1 with TRBJ1-6, with D possibly being TRBD1 (6 bases). In germline, CDR1 is DFQATT, CDR2 SNEGSKA (reference sequence). The CDR3 is made up of 16 amino acids. CDR3 nucleotides: TGCTGTGCTAGAGAAGCGGGGGGGCGTGGTAATTCACCCCTCCACTTT. Its translation: CCAREAGGRGNSPLHF.

This clonotype was picked up many times. The genes are TRBV2 and TRBJ2-7; D may be TRBD1 (6 bases). This CDR3 comprises 12 residues. Germline assignment: CDR1 SNHLY and CDR2 FYNNEI. The V end was cut by 7 bases, the J end by 2 bases, with 9 bases between. The CDR3 bases are TGTGCCAGCATCCAGGGGACCTACGAGCAGTACTTC. Protein sequence: CASIQGTYEQYF.

In nucleotides, the CDR3 is TGCGCCAGCAGCCAAGATATAAGCACCGAGCAGTACTTC. The encoded protein is CASSQDISTEQYF. The rearrangement joins TRBV4-3 to TRBJ2-7; D gene ambiguous. V was clipped by 0 bases and J by 6 bases, with 9 bases between them. The CDR3 consists of 13 residues. Germline V lookup: CDR1 LGHNA, CDR2 YSLEER.

Regarding this clonotype: A read error may be the cause here, since a much bigger clone is one base away. The chain employs TRBV7-2 and TRBJ2-7; D uncertain. The germline V gene encodes CDR1 SGHTA and CDR2 FQGNSA. The CDR3 length is 14 residues. The ends were cut back, 1 base at V and 2 bases at J, with 9 bases in the middle. The chain's CDR3 is CTSSLGQAPYEQYF. The CDR3 bases are TGTACCAGCAGCTTAGGGCAGGCACCCTACGAGCAGTACTTC.

The table lists this clonotype with many counts. The genes are TRBV15 and TRBJ2-5, with TRBD2 matching over 7 bases. V dropped 1 base and J dropped 2; count of bases not matched to a gene: 1. The germline CDR1 and CDR2 sequences are LNHNV and YYDKDF (reference sequence). The CDR3 loop spans 14 amino acids. The CDR3 region is CATSRASGQETQYF. CDR3 coding DNA: TGTGCCACCAGCAGAGCTAGCGGACAAGAGACCCAGTACTTC.

This chain uses TRBV7-2 with TRBJ2-5; D is unclear. Germline V lookup: CDR1 SGHTA, CDR2 FQGNSA. This CDR3 region has 14 residues. The V gene lost 1 base and the J gene lost 5 bases, with 11 bases spanning the gap. This CDR3 reads CASSLGQAFETQYF. For the CDR3, the DNA is TGTGCCAGCAGCTTAGGGCAGGCTTTCGAGACCCAGTACTTC.

This clonotype was recorded at least ten times. The CDR3 region is CATRATGNTEAFF. As DNA, the CDR3 is TGTGCCACCAGGGCGACAGGGAACACTGAAGCTTTCTTT. The rearrangement joins TRBV24-1 to TRBJ1-1, with D maybe TRBD1 (6 bases). There are 13 residues in the CDR3. CDR1 and CDR2 (germline): KGHDR, SFDVKD. V lost 7 bases, J lost 1 base, and 9 bases lay in between.

The J gene is TRBJ1-2, the V gene TRBV7-9; the D gene is possibly TRBD1 (5 bases). Looked up from germline, CDR1 is SEHNR and CDR2 is FQNEAQ (reference sequence). This CDR3 is built from 14 residues. V lost 5 bases and J lost 0, with 10 bases in between. The CDR3 loop is CASSRDVANYGYTF. Here the CDR3 DNA reads TGTGCCAGCAGCAGGGACGTAGCTAACTATGGCTACACCTTC.